This T cell receptor (beta chain) was sequenced for a study of cytomegalovirus exposure and HLA in healthy donors. The overall study: In a previous analysis, 117 million unique TCR beta sequences were found from 170 million or so T cells. General study results and limits: When analyzed later, a missense DCLRE1C variant was found to be linked to TCR beta V- and J-gene trimming. According to an earlier analysis, most TCR beta V segments yielded productive rearrangements about 90% or about 30% of the time.

In regard to this clone: Its antigen is not known.

The CDR3 runs 16 residues. V was shortened by 3 bases and J by 3 bases, with 17 bases between the two germline ends. The germline V gene encodes CDR1 SGDLS and CDR2 YYNGEE. In the PCR, 60 Vbeta and 13 Jbeta primers were used. Original data processing: About 10 million shared chains were among the about 80 million unique TCR beta chains that a later analysis counted. The data were produced by immunoSEQ multiplex PCR, yet TCRdb's version contains in-frame clones alone and is incomplete. D and trimming were read from the DNA, whereas the V and J calls and clone size are those reported in that table. The top ten hold 2% to 3% of the sample, which has approximately 140,000 clones, more than 65% seen once.

Specimen: PBMCs. The V gene is TRBV9, the J gene TRBJ2-3; D possibly corresponds to TRBD2 (8 bases). The TCR sequence derives from a woman aged 55-69 years in good health and CMV-seropositive. DNA for the CDR3: TGTGCCAGCAGCGCCCAGGGGGTAGCGGGGACAGATACGCAGTATTTT. This codes for CASSAQGVAGTDTQYF.